These 4 T cell receptor beta chains share one sample of origin, sequenced in a study of blood T cell repertoires in COVID-19. Profiling relied on immunoSEQ multiplex PCR, and the TCRdb table lists in-frame clones only, not all of them. The table lists around 250,000 clones, around 83% of them singletons. Sequenced sample: peripheral blood. Source of these receptors: a woman aged 18 to 35 with acute or convalescent COVID-19.

The V and J genes are TRBV5-1 and TRBJ2-1; no firm D call. CDR1 is SGHRS, CDR2 YFSETQ, per germline. The V end was cut by 4 bases, the J end by 8 bases, with 16 bases between. The CDR3 consists of 14 residues. The CDR3 sequence: CASSGADSWDEQFF. In DNA, the CDR3 is TGCGCCAGCAGCGGCGCAGACTCCTGGGATGAGCAGTTCTTC.

A word on this clone: Other DNA sequences within the sample encode an identical CDR3. CDR3 loop: CAWSVQVNTEAFF. The CDR3 coding sequence is TGTGCCTGGAGTGTACAGGTTAACACTGAAGCTTTCTTT. The rearrangement links TRBV30 to TRBJ1-1, with D perhaps TRBD1 (5 bases). Germline lookup yields CDR1 GTSNPN and CDR2 SVGIG (reference sequence). Trimming took 0 bases from V and 2 from J, leaving 7 bases between them. The CDR3 totals 13 residues.

The chain joins TRBV18 to TRBJ1-5; 8 nucleotides align to TRBD1. Trimming took 5 bases from V and 1 from J; bases not matched to a gene: 4. There are 15 residues in the CDR3. The germline V gene has CDR1 KGHSH and CDR2 LQKENI. The CDR3 DNA reads as TGTGCCAGCTCATCGGACAGGGTGAGCAATCAGCCCCAGCATTTT. This gives the protein CASSSDRVSNQPQHF. The full variable domain, completed using reference TRBV18 and TRBJ1-5, is NAGVMQNPRHLVRRRGQEARLRCSPMKGHSHVYWYRQLPEEGLKFMVYLQKENIIDESGMPKERFSAEFPKEGPSILRIQQVVRGDSAAYFCASSSDRVSNQPQHFGDGTRLSIL.

The V gene is TRBV6-5, the J gene TRBJ2-7, with D uncertain. Per the germline V gene, CDR1 is MNHEY and CDR2 is SVGAGI. There are 14 residues in the CDR3. V was cut by 6 bases and J by 0 bases, with 12 bases left in between. Here the CDR3 reads CASSTTANSYEQYF. CDR3 nucleotide sequence: TGTGCCAGCAGCACCACTGCGAACTCCTACGAGCAGTACTTC.